The present T cell receptor beta chain was sequenced within a study of molecular identifiers for immune sequencing clone quantification. Study information: For replicates, RNA isolated from approximately 20,000 or 100,000 naive CD8 cells was divided into five portions, of which four were sequenced. Study-level results: Whereas naive cells kept under 1% of molecules in clones above 20 RNA copies, such clones held over 98% in effectors.

As regards this clonotype: Its cognate antigen is unknown.

Previously published methods and listed TCR primers were used for the bulk TCR libraries. MiXCR was run by TCRdb on the PCR reads, yielding one entry per CDR3 protein. The sample contains some 680,000 distinct CDR3 sequences, roughly 23% of which appear only once. The germline V gene encodes CDR1 GTSNPN and CDR2 SVGIG (reference sequence). The ends were cut back, 0 bases at V and 1 base at J, with 16 bases in the middle. The CDR3 covers 17 residues. V gene TRBV30 combines with J gene TRBJ2-1, with D tentatively TRBD1 (5 bases). The sample taken for sequencing was naive CD8+ T cells from blood, with Jurkat cell RNA spiked in. Specified subset: FACS-sorted CD8+CD4-CCR7+CD45RA+ naive T cells. This sequence was found in a human donor in good health. Some libraries in this study had Jurkat cell RNA spiked in. This chain's CDR3 is CAWSVHYPGYSYNEQFF. As DNA, the CDR3 is TGTGCCTGGAGTGTACACTACCCAGGGTATTCCTACAATGAGCAGTTCTTC.